This T cell receptor beta chain was documented in a study of early T cells in non-severe SARS-CoV-2 infection. V was cut by 0 bases and J by 1 base, with 7 bases left in between. Per germline, CDR1 SGHVS and CDR2 FNYEAQ. CDR3 size: 15 residues. This clonotype was picked up many times. TCRdb reprocessed the 5' RACE reads with MiXCR, giving one entry per CDR3 protein. This table holds under 85,000 distinct CDR3 sequences, 13% found once. The V gene is TRBV7-6, the J gene TRBJ1-3, with D hard to call. Sequenced sample: whole blood. The origin of this receptor is an adult who was a healthcare worker with PCR-confirmed SARS-CoV-2 infection or an uninfected control (not recorded which). CDR3 bases: TGTGCCAGCAGCTTAGCGTGGGGATCTGGAAACACCATATATTTT. Its translation is CASSLAWGSGNTIYF.